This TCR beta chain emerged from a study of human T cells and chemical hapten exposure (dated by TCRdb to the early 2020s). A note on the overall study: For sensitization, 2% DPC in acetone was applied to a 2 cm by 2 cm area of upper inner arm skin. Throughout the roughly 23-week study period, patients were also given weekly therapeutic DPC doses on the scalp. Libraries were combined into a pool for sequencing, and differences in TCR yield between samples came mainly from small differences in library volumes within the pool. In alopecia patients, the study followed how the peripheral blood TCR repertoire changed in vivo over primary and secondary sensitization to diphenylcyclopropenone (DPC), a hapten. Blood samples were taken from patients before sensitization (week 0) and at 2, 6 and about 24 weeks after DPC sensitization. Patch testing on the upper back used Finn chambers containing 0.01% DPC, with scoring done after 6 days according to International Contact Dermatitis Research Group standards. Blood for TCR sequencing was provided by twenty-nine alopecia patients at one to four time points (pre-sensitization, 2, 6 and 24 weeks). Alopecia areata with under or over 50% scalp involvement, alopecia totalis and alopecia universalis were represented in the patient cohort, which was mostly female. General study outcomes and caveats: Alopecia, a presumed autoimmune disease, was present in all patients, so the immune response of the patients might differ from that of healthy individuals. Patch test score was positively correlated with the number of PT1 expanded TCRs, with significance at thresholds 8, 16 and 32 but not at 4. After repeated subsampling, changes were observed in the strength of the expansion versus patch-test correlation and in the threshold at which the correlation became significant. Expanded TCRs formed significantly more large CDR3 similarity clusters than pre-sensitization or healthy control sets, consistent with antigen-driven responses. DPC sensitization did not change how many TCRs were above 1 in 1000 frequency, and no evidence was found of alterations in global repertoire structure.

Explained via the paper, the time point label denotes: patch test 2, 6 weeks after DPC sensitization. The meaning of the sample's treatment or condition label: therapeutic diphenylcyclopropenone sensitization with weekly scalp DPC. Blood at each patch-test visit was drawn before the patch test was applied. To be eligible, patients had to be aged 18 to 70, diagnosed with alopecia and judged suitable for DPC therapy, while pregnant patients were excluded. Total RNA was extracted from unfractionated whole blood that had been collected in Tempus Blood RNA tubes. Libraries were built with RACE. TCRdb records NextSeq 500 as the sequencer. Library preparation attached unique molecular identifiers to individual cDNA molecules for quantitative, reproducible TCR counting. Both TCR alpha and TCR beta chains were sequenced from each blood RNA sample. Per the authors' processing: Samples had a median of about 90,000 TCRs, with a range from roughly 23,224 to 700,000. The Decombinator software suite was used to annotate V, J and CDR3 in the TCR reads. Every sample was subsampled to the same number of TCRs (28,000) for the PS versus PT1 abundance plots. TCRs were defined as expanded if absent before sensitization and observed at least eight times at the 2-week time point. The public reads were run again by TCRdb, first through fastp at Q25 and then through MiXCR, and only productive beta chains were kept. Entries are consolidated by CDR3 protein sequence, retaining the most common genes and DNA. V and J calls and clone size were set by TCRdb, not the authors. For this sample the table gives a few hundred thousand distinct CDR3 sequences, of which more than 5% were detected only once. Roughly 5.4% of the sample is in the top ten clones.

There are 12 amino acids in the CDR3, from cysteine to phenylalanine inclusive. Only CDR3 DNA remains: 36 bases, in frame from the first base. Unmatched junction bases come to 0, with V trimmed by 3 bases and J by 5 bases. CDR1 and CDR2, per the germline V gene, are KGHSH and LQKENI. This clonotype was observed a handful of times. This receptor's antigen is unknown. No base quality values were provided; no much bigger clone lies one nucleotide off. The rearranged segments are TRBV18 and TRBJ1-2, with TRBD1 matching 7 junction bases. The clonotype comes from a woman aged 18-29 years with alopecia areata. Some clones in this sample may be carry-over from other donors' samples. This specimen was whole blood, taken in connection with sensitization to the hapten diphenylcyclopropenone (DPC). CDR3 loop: CASSPGQYGYTF. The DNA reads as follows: TGTGCCAGCTCACCGGGACAGTATGGCTACACCTTC.